This TCR beta chain was recorded in a study of T cell responses to AZD1222 COVID-19 vaccine. Study conclusions and caveats: After two AZD1222 doses, spike-specific TCR breadth and depth rose versus day 0. The study sampled repertoires only after the peak T cell response. Clonal diversity was possibly underestimated, and white British individuals and females predominated among donors.

The V end lost 1 base, the J end lost 5 bases, and 9 bases lay between the germline ends. The CDR3 loop spans 15 amino acids. Germline V lookup: CDR1 SGHVS, CDR2 FNYEAQ. As concerns this clone: What it recognizes is unknown.

The repertoire was sequenced with immunoSEQ multiplex PCR; TCRdb's copy has only in-frame clones and lacks some. The sample holds 150,000 to 200,000 clones, about 91% seen once. This receptor was taken from an adult who received the AZD1222 COVID-19 vaccine. This sample comprised peripheral blood, obtained 28 days after the second AZD1222 dose. The chain joins TRBV7-6 to TRBJ1-6; TRBD1 might be the D (6 bases). CDR3 loop: CASSLEGGNNSPLHF. The DNA for the CDR3 is TGTGCCAGCAGCTTAGAGGGGGGGAATAATTCACCCCTCCACTTT.